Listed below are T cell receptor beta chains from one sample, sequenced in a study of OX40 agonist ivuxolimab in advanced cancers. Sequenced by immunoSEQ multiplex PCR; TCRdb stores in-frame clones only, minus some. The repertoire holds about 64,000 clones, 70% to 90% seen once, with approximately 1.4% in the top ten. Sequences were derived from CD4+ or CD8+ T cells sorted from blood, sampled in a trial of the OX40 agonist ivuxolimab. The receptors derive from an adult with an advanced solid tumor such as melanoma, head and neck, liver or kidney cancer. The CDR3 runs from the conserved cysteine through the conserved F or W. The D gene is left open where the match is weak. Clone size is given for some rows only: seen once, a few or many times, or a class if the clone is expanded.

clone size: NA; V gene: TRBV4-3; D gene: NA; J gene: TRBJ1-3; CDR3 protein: CASSQTRGNTIYF; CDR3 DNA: TGCGCCAGCAGCCAAACTCGAGGAAACACCATATATTTT
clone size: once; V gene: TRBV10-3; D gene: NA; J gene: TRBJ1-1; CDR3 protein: CAITGTGNTEAFF; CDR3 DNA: TGTGCCATCACTGGGACGGGGAACACTGAAGCTTTCTTT
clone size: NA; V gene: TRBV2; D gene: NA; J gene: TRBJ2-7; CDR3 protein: CASSEAEVRSYEQYF; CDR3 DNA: TGTGCCAGCAGTGAAGCGGAGGTTAGGTCCTACGAGCAGTACTTC
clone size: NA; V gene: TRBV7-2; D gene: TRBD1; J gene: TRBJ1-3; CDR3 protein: CASSLGTGLISGNTIYF; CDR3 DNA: TGTGCCAGCAGCCTGGGGACAGGCCTTATCTCTGGAAACACCATATATTTT
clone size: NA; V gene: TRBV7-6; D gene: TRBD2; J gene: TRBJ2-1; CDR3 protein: CASSSLAGGSYNEQFF; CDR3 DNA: TGTGCCAGCAGCTCACTAGCGGGGGGTTCCTACAATGAGCAGTTCTTC
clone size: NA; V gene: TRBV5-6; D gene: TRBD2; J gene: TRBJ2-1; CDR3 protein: CASSAAGLVLVNEQFF; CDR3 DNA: TGTGCCAGCAGCGCTGCGGGACTAGTTTTGGTCAATGAGCAGTTCTTC
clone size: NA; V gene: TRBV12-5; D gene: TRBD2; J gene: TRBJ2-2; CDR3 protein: CASGATGLARTGELFF; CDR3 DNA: TGTGCTAGTGGTGCTACGGGACTAGCGCGCACCGGGGAGCTGTTTTTT
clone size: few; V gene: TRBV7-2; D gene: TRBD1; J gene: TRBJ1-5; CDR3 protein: CASSFTGASSNQPQHF; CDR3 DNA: TGTGCCAGCAGCTTCACAGGGGCAAGTAGCAATCAGCCCCAGCATTTT
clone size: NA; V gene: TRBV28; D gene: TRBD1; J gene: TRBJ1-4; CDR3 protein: CASRLPVGRGTEKLFF; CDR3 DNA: TGTGCCAGCAGACTCCCCGTGGGCAGGGGGACTGAAAAACTGTTTTTT
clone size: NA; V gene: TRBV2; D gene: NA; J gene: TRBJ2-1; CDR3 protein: CASSRDLSSYNEQFF; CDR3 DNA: TGTGCCAGCAGCCGGGACCTAAGCTCCTACAATGAGCAGTTCTTC
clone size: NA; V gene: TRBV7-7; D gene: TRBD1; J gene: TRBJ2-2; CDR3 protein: CATGTGNTGELFF; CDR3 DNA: TGTGCCACCGGGACAGGGAACACCGGGGAGCTGTTTTTT
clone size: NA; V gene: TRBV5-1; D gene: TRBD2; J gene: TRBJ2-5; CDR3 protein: CASSQSPGLAGETQYF; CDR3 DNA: TGCGCCAGCAGCCAATCCCCGGGACTAGCGGGAGAGACCCAGTACTTC
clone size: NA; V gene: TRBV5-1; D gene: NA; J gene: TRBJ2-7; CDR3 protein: CASSLEGWYEQYF; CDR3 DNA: TGCGCCAGCAGCTTGGAAGGGTGGTACGAGCAGTACTTC
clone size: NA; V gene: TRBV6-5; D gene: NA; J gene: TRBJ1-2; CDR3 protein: CASSYMGYGYTF; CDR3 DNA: TGTGCCAGCAGTTACATGGGATATGGCTACACCTTC
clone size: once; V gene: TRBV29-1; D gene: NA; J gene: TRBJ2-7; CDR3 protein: CSVEEGGAGEQYF; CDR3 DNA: TGCAGCGTTGAAGAGGGGGGGGCGGGCGAGCAGTACTTC
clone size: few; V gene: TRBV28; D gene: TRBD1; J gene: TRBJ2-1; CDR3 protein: CASNSQGSYNEQFF; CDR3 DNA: TGTGCCAGCAATTCACAGGGGTCCTACAATGAGCAGTTCTTC
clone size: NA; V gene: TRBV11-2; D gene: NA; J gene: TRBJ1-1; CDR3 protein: CASNMAGRRTEAFF; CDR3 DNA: TGTGCCAGCAACATGGCGGGGAGACGCACTGAAGCTTTCTTT
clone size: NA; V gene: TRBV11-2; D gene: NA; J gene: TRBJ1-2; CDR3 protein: CASSLDRQSRDYGYTF; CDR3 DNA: TGTGCCAGCAGCTTAGATCGACAAAGCCGCGACTATGGCTACACCTTC
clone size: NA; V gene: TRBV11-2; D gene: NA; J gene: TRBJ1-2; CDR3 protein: CASSLLQGRSLYGYTF; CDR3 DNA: TGTGCCAGCAGCTTGTTGCAGGGGCGCTCCTTATATGGCTACACCTTC
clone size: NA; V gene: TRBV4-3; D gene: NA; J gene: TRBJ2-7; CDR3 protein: CASSPRGGGVYEQYF; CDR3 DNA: TGCGCCAGCAGCCCCCGGGGAGGGGGTGTATACGAGCAGTACTTC
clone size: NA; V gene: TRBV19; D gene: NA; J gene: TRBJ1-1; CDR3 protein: CASSNLGRDGNTEAFF; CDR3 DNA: TGTGCCAGTAGTAATCTCGGTAGGGACGGGAACACTGAAGCTTTCTTT
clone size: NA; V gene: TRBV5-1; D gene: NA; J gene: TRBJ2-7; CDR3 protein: CASSPGHSSSYEQYF; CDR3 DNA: TGCGCCAGCAGCCCCGGACACTCGTCTAGCTACGAGCAGTACTTC
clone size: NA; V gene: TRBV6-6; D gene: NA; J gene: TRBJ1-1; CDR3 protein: CASSYPQGLVTEAFF; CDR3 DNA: TGTGCCAGCAGTTACCCGCAGGGGTTGGTCACTGAAGCTTTCTTT
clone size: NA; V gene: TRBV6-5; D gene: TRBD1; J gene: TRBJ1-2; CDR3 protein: CASSNQGGYGYTF; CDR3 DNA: TGTGCCAGCAGTAACCAGGGGGGCTATGGCTACACCTTC
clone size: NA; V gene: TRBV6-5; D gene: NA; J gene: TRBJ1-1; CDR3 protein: CASSYSTGWDATEAFF; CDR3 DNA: TGTGCCAGCAGTTACTCCACCGGGTGGGACGCCACTGAAGCTTTCTTT
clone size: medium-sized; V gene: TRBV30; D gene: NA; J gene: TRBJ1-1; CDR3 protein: CAWSALTVNTEAFF; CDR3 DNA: TGTGCCTGGAGTGCCTTAACAGTGAACACTGAAGCTTTCTTT
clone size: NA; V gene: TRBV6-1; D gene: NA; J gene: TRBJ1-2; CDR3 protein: CASSEPGIDYGYTF; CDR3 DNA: TGTGCCAGCAGTGAACCAGGGATTGACTATGGCTACACCTTC
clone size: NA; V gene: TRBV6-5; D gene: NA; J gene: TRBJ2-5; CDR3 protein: CASSYVGERGTQYF; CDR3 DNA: TGTGCCAGCAGTTATGTCGGGGAACGGGGGACCCAGTACTTC
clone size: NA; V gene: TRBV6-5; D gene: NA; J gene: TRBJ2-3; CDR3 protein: CASRYGYTSTDTQYF; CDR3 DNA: TGTGCCAGCAGATACGGCTATACTAGCACAGATACGCAGTATTTT
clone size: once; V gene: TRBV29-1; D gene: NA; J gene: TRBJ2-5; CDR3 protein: CSVGSGTQYF; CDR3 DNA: TGCAGCGTTGGGTCGGGGACCCAGTACTTC
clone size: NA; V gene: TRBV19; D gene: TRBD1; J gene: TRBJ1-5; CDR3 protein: CASSLGTGPQPQHF; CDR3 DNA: TGTGCCAGTAGCCTAGGGACAGGGCCTCAGCCCCAGCATTTT
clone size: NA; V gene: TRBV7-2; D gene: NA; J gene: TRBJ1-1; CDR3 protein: CASSQAGVRDTEAFF; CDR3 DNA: TGTGCCAGCAGCCAGGCGGGGGTCAGGGACACTGAAGCTTTCTTT
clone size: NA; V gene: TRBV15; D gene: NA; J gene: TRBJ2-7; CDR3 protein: CATSRDMGSYEQYF; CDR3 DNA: TGTGCCACCAGCAGAGACATGGGGTCCTACGAGCAGTACTTC
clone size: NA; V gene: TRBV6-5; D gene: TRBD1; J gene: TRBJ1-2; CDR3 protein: CASTRTGGNYGYTF; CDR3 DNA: TGTGCCAGCACCCGGACAGGGGGTAACTATGGCTACACCTTC
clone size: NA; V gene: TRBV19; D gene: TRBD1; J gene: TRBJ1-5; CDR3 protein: CASRQGGFNQPQHF; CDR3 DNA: TGTGCCAGTAGACAGGGGGGTTTCAATCAGCCCCAGCATTTT